This T cell receptor (beta chain) was recovered during a study of siplizumab effects on memory and regulatory T cells. Study results and caveats: Sequences below about 10^-5 frequency were poorly captured, and few alloreactive clones mapped to unstimulated subsets. The suppressive capacity of proliferating Tregs from siplizumab cultures remained unconfirmed. Among sequences traceable to unstimulated CD4+ memory cells, alloreactive ones were significantly reduced by siplizumab.

Per sample, the assay covered 95,000 to 100,000 TCR templates. Libraries were prepared by immunoSEQ multiplex PCR; TCRdb keeps only in-frame clonotypes and omits some of them. The data show 90,000 to 95,000 clones, approximately 94% seen once. A note on this clone: Its matching antigen is unknown.

The germline CDR1 and CDR2 sequences are LGHNA and YSLEER. The CDR3 is made up of 18 amino acids. Trimming stripped 1 base from V and 2 bases from J, with 15 bases between. The sequencing sample was made of CD8+ T cells sorted from blood. The chain recombines TRBV4-3 with TRBJ2-6; D uncertain. This receptor was obtained from a human donor in good health. The CDR3 nucleotides read TGCGCCAGCAGCCAAGGTAGGCTCGTATATACTGGGGCCAACGTCCTGACTTTC. Translated: CASSQGRLVYTGANVLTF.